The 15 T cell receptor beta chains reported below all come from one sample, sequenced in a study of T-cell memory formation after mild COVID-19. TCRdb reprocessed the 5' RACE reads via MiXCR and lists one record per CDR3 protein. The data hold some 57,000 distinct CDR3 sequences, with about 12% observed a single time. Material for sequencing was PBMCs or a T cell subset sorted from them (not recorded which). Receptor source: a man aged 18 to 30 who had mild COVID-19 (a few samples of this study predate the infection). Cell type and time point are not known.

This clonotype occurred a few times. DNA for the CDR3: TGCAGTGCTGGGAGACCCTTTACAGGAACTGAAGCTTTCTTT. Its protein product is CSAGRPFTGTEAFF. The V call is TRBV20-1, the J call TRBJ1-1; TRBD1 might be the D (5 bases). The CDR3 is made up of 14 amino acids. Germline-derived CDR1 and CDR2 are DFQATT and SNEGSKA (reference sequence). The V end was cut by 5 bases, the J end by 5 bases, with 18 bases between.

The rearrangement links TRBV9 to TRBJ2-3, with D tentatively TRBD1 or TRBD2 (5 bases each). The CDR3 runs 15 residues. V shed 4 bases and J shed 3 bases, with 15 bases lying between them. Germline V lookup: CDR1 SGDLS, CDR2 YYNGEE. In nucleotides, the CDR3 is TGTGCCAGCAGCACCTTGGGACGCCGGACAGATACGCAGTATTTT. This gives the protein CASSTLGRRTDTQYF.

The chain has TRBV7-2 and TRBJ2-3, with a weak D call TRBD2 (5 bases). This CDR3 contains 16 residues. Deletions cut 5 bases from V and 0 bases from J, with 15 bases between. The germline V gene encodes CDR1 SGHTA and CDR2 FQGNSA. This chain's CDR3 is CASSRRPGVSTDTQYF. CDR3 DNA: TGTGCCAGCAGCCGCCGACCCGGGGTGAGCACAGATACGCAGTATTTT.

The genes are TRBV5-1 and TRBJ1-2, with TRBD1 as a possible D gene (5 bases). Germline assignment: CDR1 SGHRS and CDR2 YFSETQ. V shed 0 bases and J shed 2 bases, with 8 bases lying between them. This CDR3 spans 14 amino acids. The CDR3 spells CASSLAGPNYGYTF. DNA for the CDR3: TGCGCCAGCAGCTTGGCGGGACCCAACTATGGCTACACCTTC.

In its sample, this clonotype was seen a few times. V gene TRBV6-6 combines with J gene TRBJ2-7; D is unclear. The CDR3 covers 13 residues. V was trimmed by 2 bases and J by 9 bases, leaving 14 bases between them. Germline V gene data show CDR1 as MNHNY and CDR2 as SVGAGI (reference sequence). CDR3 in DNA: TGTGCCAGCAGTTACGACCTTCAGGTTGGGCAGTACGTC. Translating it yields CASSYDLQVGQYV.

This clonotype is medium-sized in the sample. The chain couples TRBV7-2 to TRBJ2-3, with a tentative D call TRBD2 (5 bases). With 4 bases removed from V and 7 bases from J, the gap between germline ends came to 9 bases. CDR3 length: 12 amino acids. Germline CDR1 SGHTA, CDR2 FQGNSA. CDR3 sequence: CASSSTGNTQYF. The CDR3 coding sequence is TGTGCCAGCAGCTCAACGGGAAATACGCAGTATTTT.

The V call is TRBV9, the J call TRBJ2-2; D gene ambiguous. The CDR3 extends over 15 amino acids. The V end was cut by 0 bases, the J end by 4 bases, with 10 bases between. Germline CDR1 reads SGDLS; CDR2 reads YYNGEE. The CDR3 is CASSVAGSITGELFF. The CDR3 nucleotides are TGTGCCAGCAGCGTAGCCGGCAGTATCACCGGGGAGCTGTTTTTT.

The J gene is TRBJ1-1, the V gene TRBV14; maybe TRBD1 (5 bases). The CDR3 runs 14 residues. Germline lookup yields CDR1 SGHDN and CDR2 FVKESK. V shed 0 bases and J shed 10 bases, with 15 bases lying between them. The CDR3 reads CASSQDVRASGAFF. The CDR3 bases are TGTGCCAGCAGCCAAGATGTCAGGGCGAGTGGAGCTTTCTTT.

The chain has TRBV14 and TRBJ1-2, with D uncertain. Trimming cost V 0 bases and J 7 bases, with 6 bases left between them. CDR3 length: 12 residues. Germline assignment: CDR1 SGHDN and CDR2 FVKESK. CDR3 loop: CASSQDRAGYTF. The CDR3 DNA is TGTGCCAGCAGCCAAGATCGAGCTGGCTACACCTTC.

This chain links TRBV4-1 with TRBJ2-7, with D tentatively TRBD1 or TRBD2 (5 bases each). Trimming cost V 4 bases and J 5 bases, with 21 bases left between them. Germline CDR1 is MGHRA and CDR2 is YSYEKL. The CDR3 is made up of 16 amino acids. CDR3 DNA sequence: TGCGCCAGCAGCCCAGGGAGTGGCATAGGCATCGACGAGCAGTACTTC. Residues: CASSPGSGIGIDEQYF.

This clonotype was counted ten times or more. This rearrangement joins TRBV12-3 or TRBV12-4 to TRBJ2-3; D gene uncertain. The CDR3 covers 13 residues. V was pared by 3 bases and J by 3 bases, with 7 bases between. The CDR3 DNA reads TGTGCCAGCAGTTTCGGGCTGACAGATACGCAGTATTTT. Protein product: CASSFGLTDTQYF.

There are many counts of this clonotype. The gene calls are TRBV10-3 and TRBJ2-5; unclear D gene. Germline V gene sequence: CDR1 ENHRY, CDR2 SYGVKD. V gave up 4 bases and J gave up 1 base, with 1 base separating them. The CDR3 spans 11 residues. The CDR3 DNA follows: TGTGCCATCAGTGCCCAAGAGACCCAGTACTTC. Its translation is CAISAQETQYF.

This clonotype has a count of ten or more. V and J are TRBV4-2 and TRBJ2-5; D gene ambiguous. The germline gives CDR1 LGHNA, CDR2 YNFKEQ. CDR3 length: 13 residues. The V gene lost 3 bases and the J gene lost 1 base, with 6 bases spanning the gap. This CDR3 reads CASSQVLQETQYF. For the CDR3, the DNA is TGTGCCAGCAGCCAGGTCCTCCAAGAGACCCAGTACTTC.

This clonotype appeared many times. The chain is built from TRBV7-9 and TRBJ2-3; D not certain. The CDR3 spans 13 residues. Germline V gene data show CDR1 as SEHNR and CDR2 as FQNEAQ (reference sequence). The V end was cut by 5 bases, the J end by 1 base, with 7 bases between. CDR3 coding DNA: TGTGCCAGCAGCCCGGAAGGCACAGATACGCAGTATTTT. Translating gives CASSPEGTDTQYF.

This clonotype was seen more than once but under ten times. This chain joins TRBV10-3 and TRBJ2-1; 10 bases are shared with TRBD1. The ends lost 2 bases at V and 3 bases at J; junction bases unmatched: 4. Germline V gives CDR1 ENHRY, CDR2 SYGVKD. There are 16 residues in the CDR3. The CDR3: CAISEGRDRGYNEQFF. The CDR3, as DNA: TGTGCCATCAGTGAGGGCCGGGACAGGGGCTACAATGAGCAGTTCTTC.